The clone carrying this TCR beta chain appeared a few times. The CDR3 is 15 residues long. The germline V gene has CDR1 MNHEY and CDR2 SVGEGT. Between the trimmed V and J ends, which lost 0 bases and 9 bases, there was a span of 15 bases. In the authors' workflow: Amplified reference gene primers provided the basis for estimating nucleated cell counts. Some clones are missing from TCRdb's copy, which holds only in-frame ones; the method was immunoSEQ multiplex PCR. V and J calls and clone size follow that table, whereas D and trimming were derived from the DNA. Here the sample spans about 45,000 clones, 69% being singletons. This sample was included in a study of blood T cell repertoires in COVID-19. Study context: COVID-19 samples, acute and convalescent, were from the United States, Italy and Spain.

J is TRBJ1-5 and V is TRBV6-2 or TRBV6-3, with D possibly TRBD1 on 6 matching bases. This TCR came from a man older than 75 with acute or convalescent COVID-19. Sequencing input: peripheral blood. In DNA form, the CDR3 reads TGTGCCAGCAGTTACTCGAGACAGGCCCCCCCGCCCCAGCATTTT. Protein: CASSYSRQAPPPQHF.